The 4 T cell receptor beta chains below come from one sample, sequenced in a study of post-analysis software for immune sequencing data. These receptors have no known antigen. Findings and limits, study-wide: Higher frequency in patients than in controls was seen for about five TRBV segments, with TRBV5-6, TRBV5-1 and TRBV20-1 among them.

Prepared libraries of TCR beta cDNA carried unique molecular identifiers. TCRdb re-derived calls from the PCR reads in MiXCR, one entry per CDR3 protein. The sample holds over 700,000 distinct CDR3 sequences, approximately 30% seen once. What was sequenced was blood. All receptors come from a girl between 10 and 17 years old with multiple sclerosis.

The V call is TRBV2, the J call TRBJ1-4, with D possibly matching TRBD1 (6 bases). The V gene's germline CDR1 is SNHLY and CDR2 FYNNEI. The CDR3 has 13 amino acids. Trimming cost V 10 bases and J 6 bases, with 15 bases left between them. The CDR3 sequence is CATAGGMDEKLFF. In DNA, the CDR3 is TGTGCCACAGCGGGGGGCATGGATGAAAAACTGTTTTTT. Combining the CDR3 with reference TRBV2 and TRBJ1-4 gives the whole variable domain EPEVTQTPSHQVTQMGQEVILRCVPISNHLYFYWYRQILGQKVEFLVSFYNNEISEKSEIFDDQFSVERPDGSNFTLKIRSTKLEDSAMYFCATAGGMDEKLFFGSGTQLSVL.

The J gene is TRBJ2-7, the V gene TRBV3-1; D is unclear. The ends were cut back, 5 bases at V and 2 bases at J, with 16 bases in the middle. Germline V gene lookup returns CDR1 LGHDT and CDR2 YNNKEL (reference sequence). The length of the CDR3 is 15 residues. CDR3 coding DNA: TGTGCCAGCAGCTTTCTTACCGGGCCCGCCTACGAGCAGTACTTC. Translated: CASSFLTGPAYEQYF.

J is TRBJ2-3 and V is TRBV20-1; 14 bases align to TRBD2. CDR3 length: 18 residues. From germline, CDR1 is DFQATT and CDR2 SNEGSKA (reference sequence). Trimming cost V 3 bases and J 0 bases; bases outside gene matches: 8. The CDR3 is CSASGGLAGAPSTDTQYF. The CDR3 nucleotides read TGCAGTGCTAGTGGGGGACTAGCGGGAGCCCCCAGCACAGATACGCAGTATTTT.

The chain links TRBV12-3 or TRBV12-4 to TRBJ2-6; D gene unclear. The CDR3 is 16 residues long. V lost 1 base, J lost 0 bases, and 7 bases lay in between. The CDR3 nucleotides read TGTGCCAGCAGTTTAGGCACCAGCTCTGGGGCCAACGTCCTGACTTTC. Its translation is CASSLGTSSGANVLTF.